This is a list of T cell receptor beta chains from one sample in a study of PD-L1 blockade in urothelial cancer. Profiled with immunoSEQ multiplex PCR; TCRdb holds only in-frame clones, not every one. The sample has tens of thousands of clones, approximately 90% seen once. Sequencing was performed on PBMCs, taken around atezolizumab (anti-PD-L1) treatment. The source is a woman of 80 years or more with urothelial cancer. Both conserved end residues are part of each CDR3. A D gene is named only where the DNA matches it firmly. Expanded clones get a size class; other rows say once, few or many, or leave the size out.

J,V,size,D,DNA,CDR3
TRBJ1-1,TRBV6-6,NA,NA,TGTGCCAGCACCAACGGGGCAGGAGGGACTGAAGCTTTCTTT,CASTNGAGGTEAFF
TRBJ1-1,TRBV28,NA,TRBD1,TGTGCCAGCAGCACTCCACGATACCGGGACAGTGAAAGGGACACTGAAGCTTTCTTT,CASSTPRYRDSERDTEAFF
TRBJ2-5,TRBV28,NA,TRBD1,TGTGCCAGCAGTCCCCCCGGACAGGGCTGGACCCAGTACTTC,CASSPPGQGWTQYF
TRBJ2-7,TRBV19,NA,NA,TGTGCCAGTAGCGCCCGTGTCTACTACGAGCAGTACTTC,CASSARVYYEQYF
TRBJ1-2,TRBV4-2,NA,NA,TGTGCCAGCAGCCAGACAGACCCCGGGCGTCCCTATGGCTACACCTTC,CASSQTDPGRPYGYTF
TRBJ1-5,TRBV6-6,NA,NA,TGTGCCAGCAGTTACCTTGAGAGTTATAGCAATCAGCCCCAGCATTTT,CASSYLESYSNQPQHF
TRBJ2-2,TRBV4-1,NA,NA,TGCGCCAGCAGCCCACGGGACTCGAGCACCGGGGAGCTGTTTTTT,CASSPRDSSTGELFF
TRBJ2-2,TRBV15,NA,TRBD1,TGTGCCACCAGCAGAGGTGGGGAGGGGACAGGGGTCACCGGGGAGCTGTTTTTT,CATSRGGEGTGVTGELFF
TRBJ2-7,TRBV27,once,TRBD2,TGTGCCAGCAGTTCCCCGACTAGCGGGAGGGTGTACGAGCAGTACTTC,CASSSPTSGRVYEQYF
TRBJ1-1,TRBV28,NA,NA,TGTGCCAGCAGGTTTGAAAGGGGTGAAGCTTTCTTT,CASRFERGEAFF
TRBJ1-4,TRBV28,NA,TRBD1,TGTGCCAGCAGTCTCATCACAGGGGTAAGCGAAAAACTGTTTTTT,CASSLITGVSEKLFF
TRBJ1-3,TRBV10-3,NA,TRBD1,TGTGCCATCAGTGGTGGGACAGAAAACACCATATATTTT,CAISGGTENTIYF
TRBJ2-5,TRBV5-5,NA,TRBD2,TGTGCCAGCAGCTTCGGACTAGGAGCTACCCAAGAGACCCAGTACTTC,CASSFGLGATQETQYF
TRBJ1-1,TRBV14,NA,NA,TGTGCCAGCAGCCAAGACGTGTCCGGGTTCCGGAGAGGAACTGAAGCTTTCTTT,CASSQDVSGFRRGTEAFF
TRBJ1-2,TRBV2,NA,TRBD1,TGTGCCAGCAGTGAGAAGCGACAGGGCAACTATGGCTACACCTTC,CASSEKRQGNYGYTF
TRBJ1-2,TRBV10-3,NA,TRBD1,TGTGCCAACACAGGGGTTCGGGACTATGGCTACACCTTC,CANTGVRDYGYTF
TRBJ2-7,TRBV7-2,NA,TRBD1,TGTGCCAGCAGCACTTCCCGGACAGGGTTGAGGGAGCAGTACTTC,CASSTSRTGLREQYF
TRBJ2-1,TRBV5-1,NA,TRBD2,TGCGCCAGCAGCTCCCTAGGCTTAGCGGGAGGGGGTGAGCAGTTCTTC,CASSSLGLAGGGEQFF
TRBJ1-4,TRBV19,once,NA,TGTGCCAGTAGTAAGAACAGAGGGAGTAATGAAAAACTGTTTTTT,CASSKNRGSNEKLFF
TRBJ1-1,TRBV28,NA,TRBD1,TGTGCCAGCAGAGGACAGGGGTACACTGAAGCTTTCTTT,CASRGQGYTEAFF
TRBJ2-7,TRBV11-2,NA,NA,TGTGCCAGCAGCTTATTACAGGTCTACGAGCAGTACTTC,CASSLLQVYEQYF
TRBJ2-6,TRBV9,NA,NA,TGTGCCAGCAGCCCCCGCGCGGGTGGGGCCAACGTCCTGACTTTC,CASSPRAGGANVLTF
TRBJ2-1,TRBV5-4,NA,TRBD1,TGTGCCAGCAGTTCCTACACAGGGGGCAGAGAGCAGTTCTTC,CASSSYTGGREQFF
TRBJ1-2,TRBV5-1,NA,NA,TGCGCCAGCAGCGGCTCCAGGGGCTATGGCTACACCTTC,CASSGSRGYGYTF
TRBJ2-5,TRBV30,NA,NA,TGTGCCTGGAGTGTAGGGCGGGCGGGGGAGACCCAGTACTTC,CAWSVGRAGETQYF
TRBJ1-3,TRBV6-1,once,NA,TGTGCCAGCAGTGAGGTAGCGGGTGGAAACACCATATATTTT,CASSEVAGGNTIYF
TRBJ1-1,TRBV29-1,NA,TRBD1,TGCAGCGTCCGACAGGGGGCTGCGAACACTGAAGCTTTCTTT,CSVRQGAANTEAFF
TRBJ2-3,TRBV6-1,NA,TRBD2,TGTGCCAGCAGTGCCGAATTGACTAGCGGGAGGGCCACAGATACGCAGTATTTT,CASSAELTSGRATDTQYF
TRBJ1-3,TRBV5-1,NA,TRBD1,TGCGCCAGCAGCTTTACAGGGGGCGTGGGAAACACCATATATTTT,CASSFTGGVGNTIYF
TRBJ2-3,TRBV7-8,NA,NA,TGTGCCAGCAGCTTAGTGGGGGCCACAGATACGCAGTATTTT,CASSLVGATDTQYF
TRBJ1-3,TRBV27,NA,TRBD1,TGTGCCTCCTGGACAGGGGGCTCACTCTCTGGAAACACCATATATTTT,CASWTGGSLSGNTIYF
TRBJ2-2,TRBV28,NA,TRBD1,TGTGCCAGCAGTTTCTTGGACAGGGTTCGAACCGGGGAGCTGTTTTTT,CASSFLDRVRTGELFF
TRBJ2-1,TRBV5-6,few,TRBD2,TGTGCCAGCACCCTAGGAGGGAGGGCCTTGGGGAGTAGCAATGAGCAGTTCTTC,CASTLGGRALGSSNEQFF
TRBJ2-7,TRBV9,NA,TRBD2,TGTGCCAGCAGCGTTGTAGCGGGATCCGAGCAGTACTTC,CASSVVAGSEQYF
TRBJ1-4,TRBV9,NA,NA,TGTGCCAGCAGCGTCAATCCAGGGAGACAGGTTGAAAAACTGTTTTTT,CASSVNPGRQVEKLFF
TRBJ2-1,TRBV27,NA,TRBD1,TGTGCCAGCAGAGACTCAGGGGGCCCTTCCTACAATGAGCAGTTCTTC,CASRDSGGPSYNEQFF
TRBJ2-7,TRBV19,NA,TRBD1,TGTGCCAGTAGTATCCGGACAGGGGGCTACGAGCAGTACTTC,CASSIRTGGYEQYF
TRBJ1-2,TRBV2,NA,NA,TGTGCCAGCAGTGAAGAAGGCCAGGGATCCTATGGCTACACCTTC,CASSEEGQGSYGYTF
TRBJ1-1,TRBV9,once,TRBD1,TGTGCCAGCAGCGTAGAACAGGGGGTCGGAGGCACTGAAGCTTTCTTT,CASSVEQGVGGTEAFF
TRBJ2-7,TRBV5-1,NA,NA,TGCGCCAGCAGCTTGGGCAGGGACTACGAGCAGTACTTC,CASSLGRDYEQYF
TRBJ2-1,TRBV28,NA,TRBD2,TGTGCCAGCAGTGGGACTAGCGGGAGGACCCCACTCTCCTACAATGAGCAGTTCTTC,CASSGTSGRTPLSYNEQFF
TRBJ2-1,TRBV5-1,NA,NA,TGCGCCAGCAGCCTTAGCCCAACCGGACAGACATTTGTAGATGAGCAGTTCTTC,CASSLSPTGQTFVDEQFF
TRBJ2-1,TRBV7-9,NA,TRBD1,TGTGCCAGCAGCATCTACCGGACAGGGGGTGGGCAGTTCTTC,CASSIYRTGGGQFF
TRBJ2-7,TRBV6-1,NA,TRBD2,TGTGCCAGCAGTGGACATAGCGGGAGGGCCTACGAGCAGTACTTC,CASSGHSGRAYEQYF
TRBJ2-2,TRBV5-4,NA,TRBD2,TGTGCCAGCAGCAGATACGGACTAGCGGGAGGGGGCACCGGGGAGCTGTTTTTT,CASSRYGLAGGGTGELFF
TRBJ2-4,TRBV13,NA,TRBD2,TGTGCCAGCAGCTCGAGACCCGGGACTAGCGGGAGCGGGGCCAAAAACATTCAGTACTTC,CASSSRPGTSGSGAKNIQYF
TRBJ2-7,TRBV27,NA,TRBD2,TGTGCCAGCAGTCCCACCCGGGCTAGCGGGAGTGCCTACGAGCAGTACTTC,CASSPTRASGSAYEQYF
TRBJ2-7,TRBV5-6,NA,TRBD1,TGTGCCAGCAGCGTTAGACAGGGTCGATTTACCTACGAGCAGTACTTC,CASSVRQGRFTYEQYF
TRBJ2-1,TRBV27,NA,NA,TGTGCCAGCAGACCTAGTTACAATGAGCAGTTCTTC,CASRPSYNEQFF
TRBJ2-2,TRBV7-9,once,NA,TGTGCCAGCAGCCCAGGGGTATCCGGGGAGCTGTTTTTT,CASSPGVSGELFF
TRBJ1-2,TRBV2,NA,NA,TGTGCCAGCTATACCGACCCGGCGGTCGGCTACACCTTC,CASYTDPAVGYTF
TRBJ2-1,TRBV9,NA,TRBD2,TGTGCCAGCAGCGTAGCGGGAGGGTCCTACAATGAGCAGTTCTTC,CASSVAGGSYNEQFF
TRBJ2-5,TRBV10-3,NA,NA,TGTGCCATCAGTGAGTCGAATTCCCCGGTGGAGACCCAGTACTTC,CAISESNSPVETQYF
TRBJ2-5,TRBV4-1,NA,NA,TGCGCCAGCAGCCAAACCAACCGGGCAGGGTCCCAAGAGACCCAGTACTTC,CASSQTNRAGSQETQYF
TRBJ1-1,TRBV19,NA,TRBD1,TGTGCCAGTAGGCTGACAGGGGGGGCGAACACTGAAGCTTTCTTT,CASRLTGGANTEAFF
TRBJ2-7,TRBV5-1,NA,NA,TGCGCCAGCAGCCGCGGTGCGGTGAGCTCCTACGAGCAGTACTTC,CASSRGAVSSYEQYF
TRBJ2-7,TRBV5-4,NA,TRBD2,TGTGCCAGCAGCCTGCGCTCGCTAGCGGGGAGCTCCTACGAGCAGTACTTC,CASSLRSLAGSSYEQYF
TRBJ2-3,TRBV7-9,NA,TRBD2,TGTGCCAGCAGCTCTAGCGGGACAGATACGCAGTATTTT,CASSSSGTDTQYF
TRBJ2-7,TRBV7-2,NA,TRBD2,TGTGCCAGCAGCTCCCTAGCGGGAGTGGGGGAGCAGTACTTC,CASSSLAGVGEQYF
TRBJ1-5,TRBV28,NA,NA,TGTGCCAGCATCCCTAGGATGGCTTATCAGCCCCAGCATTTT,CASIPRMAYQPQHF